The present T cell receptor beta chain was sequenced within a study of blood T cell repertoires in COVID-19 (dated by TCRdb to about 2020). With respect to the entire study: The collaborator samples originated in the United States, Italy and Spain and spanned the acute and convalescent phases of COVID-19. The material from the prospective study consisted of cDNA or gDNA derived from T cells, B-cell-depleted T cells, or PBMCs. Subjects who had been exposed to COVID-19, were actively infected with it, or had recovered from it provided the deeply sampled blood TCRbeta repertoires that made up the dataset. The repertoires were released in a freely available public database intended as a resource for research on the immune response to SARS-CoV-2. The samples were drawn from two sources: the first 160 participants of the ongoing ImmuneRACE study, and 950 to 1,500 subjects contributed by 6 global collaborators. A de-identified subject ID, COVID-19 status, age in years and sex were almost always included in the sample metadata. Where HLA class I and class II types were available, the types were taken from metadata supplied by the sample provider, not from assay-based typing. Overall study outcomes, separate from this receptor: The amount of clinical and demographic metadata varied by source and participant and was provided uncurated.

On this clone itself: The clone's antigen remains unknown. No base quality information exists; no much larger clone differs at one position.

Collaborating institutions collected whole blood in K2EDTA tubes following their own protocols. For TCRbeta analysis, collaborators shipped samples in one of three forms: frozen whole blood, isolated PBMCs, or DNA extracted from either of those sample types. The germline V gene supplies CDR1 SGHDT and CDR2 YYEEEE. V is trimmed back by 4 bases and J by 7 bases, and the junction contains 6 bases that no gene match accounts for. The CDR3 starts with the cysteine, ends with the phenylalanine, and has 13 residues. CDR3 DNA only is kept here, 39 bases in frame from base 1. TCRbeta CDR3 regions were amplified from genomic DNA by means of the immunoSEQ Assay, a bias-controlled multiplex PCR. The paper's processing steps were these. The number of nucleated cells in each sample was estimated from the amplification of reference gene primers within the assay. Sequence reads were collapsed and filtered to measure the absolute abundance of every unique TCRbeta CDR3 rearrangement. Productive Simpson clonality was computed per sample as the square root of Simpson's diversity index over productive rearrangements. The table was pulled from immuneACCESS by TCRdb, which kept in-frame rearrangements only. Such tables lose some clones; where checked, under half of the loss comes from unresolved V genes, and the rest has no known cause. The D gene and trimming were derived from the DNA, and the V and J assignments and clone size from that table. This sample is represented by about 190,000 clones; over 75% of them were singletons. The biggest ten clones account for 0.5% to 0.6% of the sample.

The chain is encoded by TRBV5-6 joined to TRBJ2-5, with 8 bases matching TRBD1. Input material: peripheral blood. This clonotype was sampled from a man aged 45-65 years with acute or convalescent COVID-19. The CDR3 corresponds to CASSRTGFGTQYF. The sequence in DNA is TGTGCCAGCAGCCGGACAGGGTTCGGGACCCAGTACTTC.